This T cell receptor beta chain was retrieved from a study of blood T cell repertoires in COVID-19. Study context: Sites across the United States, Italy and Spain contributed samples from acute and convalescent COVID-19. PBMCs, B-cell-depleted T cells, or T cells provided the cDNA or gDNA that made up the material.

Assignment of participants to cohorts was predicated upon participant-reported clinical history. Germline V lookup: CDR1 GTSNPN, CDR2 SVGIG (reference sequence). V was pared by 2 bases and J by 4 bases, with 9 bases between. The CDR3 covers 13 residues. Original analysis: Counts of nucleated cells, estimated from reference gene primer amplification, were obtained. The data were produced by immunoSEQ multiplex PCR, yet TCRdb's version contains in-frame clones alone and is incomplete. V and J calls and clone size follow that table, whereas D and trimming were derived from the DNA. The sample has fewer than 400,000 clones, roughly 90% seen once; the top ten hold around 1.7%.

Sequenced input: PBMCs or T cells enriched from blood (not recorded which). The J gene is TRBJ1-3, the V gene TRBV30; TRBD1 might be the D (5 bases). This clonotype was sampled from a young woman who had recovered from COVID-19. CDR3 loop: CAWSRQGGNTIYF. CDR3 in DNA: TGTGCCTGGAGTCGGCAGGGAGGAAACACCATATATTTT.